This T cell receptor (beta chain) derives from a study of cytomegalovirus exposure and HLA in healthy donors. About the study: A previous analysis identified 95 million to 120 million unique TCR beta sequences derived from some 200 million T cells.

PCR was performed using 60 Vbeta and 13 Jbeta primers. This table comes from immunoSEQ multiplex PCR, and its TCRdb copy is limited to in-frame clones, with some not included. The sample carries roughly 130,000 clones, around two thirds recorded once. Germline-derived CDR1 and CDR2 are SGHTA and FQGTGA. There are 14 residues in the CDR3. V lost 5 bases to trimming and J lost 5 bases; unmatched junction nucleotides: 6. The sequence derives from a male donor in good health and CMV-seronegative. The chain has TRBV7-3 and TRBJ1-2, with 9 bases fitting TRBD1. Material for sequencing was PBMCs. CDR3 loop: CASSPGTGTYGYTF. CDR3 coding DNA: TGTGCCAGCAGCCCAGGGACAGGGACATATGGCTACACCTTC. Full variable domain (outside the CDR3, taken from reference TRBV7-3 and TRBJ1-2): GAGVSQTPSNKVTEKGKYVELRCDPISGHTALYWYRQSLGQGPEFLIYFQGTGAADDSGLPNDRFFAVRPEGSVSTLKIQRTERGDSAVYLCASSPGTGTYGYTFGSGTRLTVV.